This T cell receptor beta chain was sequenced during a study of blood T cell repertoires in COVID-19. About the study: Spain, Italy and the United States supplied samples that represented acute and convalescent COVID-19. From T cells, B-cell-depleted T cells, or PBMCs came the material, which was cDNA or gDNA.

Some clones are missing from TCRdb's copy, which holds only in-frame ones; the method was immunoSEQ multiplex PCR. The sample includes 250,000 or so clones, about 87% of them seen just once. The TCR comes from an older woman with COVID-19, enrolled during active disease. Material for sequencing was peripheral blood.

CDR3 amino acids: CASSHFGQGRFQPQHF. CDR3 nucleotides: TGCGCCAGCAGCCACTTCGGGCAGGGTCGCTTTCAGCCCCAGCATTTT. This chain connects TRBV5-1 to TRBJ1-5; maybe TRBD1 (5 bases). There are 16 residues in the CDR3. Germline assignment: CDR1 SGHRS and CDR2 YFSETQ. Trimming shortened V by 4 bases and J by 6 bases, and 20 bases separated the two germline ends.